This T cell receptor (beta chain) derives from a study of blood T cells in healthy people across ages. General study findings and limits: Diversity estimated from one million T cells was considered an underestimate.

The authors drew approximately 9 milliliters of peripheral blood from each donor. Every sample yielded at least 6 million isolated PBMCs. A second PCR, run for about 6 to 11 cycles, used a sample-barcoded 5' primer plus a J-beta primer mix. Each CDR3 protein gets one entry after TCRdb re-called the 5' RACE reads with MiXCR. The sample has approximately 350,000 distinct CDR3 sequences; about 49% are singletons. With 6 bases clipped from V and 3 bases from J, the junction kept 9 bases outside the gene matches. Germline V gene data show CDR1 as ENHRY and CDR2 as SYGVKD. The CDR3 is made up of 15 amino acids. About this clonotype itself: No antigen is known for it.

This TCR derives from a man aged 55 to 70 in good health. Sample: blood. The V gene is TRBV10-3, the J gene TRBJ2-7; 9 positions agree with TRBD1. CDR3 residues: CAISDPGTGFYEQYF. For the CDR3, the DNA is TGTGCCATCAGCGACCCCGGGACAGGGTTCTACGAGCAGTACTTC.